Below are 6 T cell receptor beta chains sequenced from a single sample in a study of cytomegalovirus exposure and HLA in healthy donors. The PCR employed 60 Vbeta primers together with 13 Jbeta primers. Produced via immunoSEQ multiplex PCR; TCRdb's table is partial and in-frame only. The table shows 150,000 to 200,000 clones, with 80% occurring only once. The sequenced material came from PBMCs. The source of these receptors is a man aged 35 to 55 in good health and CMV-seropositive.

Here the CDR3 DNA reads TGTGCCACCAGCACGGAGGGGGCGGCGAACACTGAAGCTTTCTTT. This encodes CATSTEGAANTEAFF. This chain connects TRBV15 to TRBJ1-1; 7 bases align to TRBD1. Looked up from germline, CDR1 is LNHNV and CDR2 is YYDKDF (reference sequence). The V gene end was trimmed by 4 bases and the J gene end by 1 base; junction bases not matched to a gene: 6. This CDR3 region has 15 residues. Complete variable domain (other parts from reference TRBV15 and TRBJ1-1): DAMVIQNPRYQVTQFGKPVTLSCSQTLNHNVMYWYQQKSSQAPKLLFHYYDKDFNNEADTPDNFQSRRPNTSFCFLDIRSPGLGDTAMYLCATSTEGAANTEAFFGQGTRLTVV.

There are a few counts of this clone. V usage is TRBV15 and J usage is TRBJ2-7; 7 nucleotides line up with TRBD2. V lost 1 base and J lost 2; bases outside the gene matches: 11. The V gene's germline CDR1 is LNHNV and CDR2 YYDKDF (reference sequence). The CDR3 contains 17 residues. CDR3 sequence reads: CATSRGLPGTIAYEQYF. CDR3 nucleotides: TGTGCCACCAGCAGAGGCCTCCCCGGGACTATCGCCTACGAGCAGTACTTC.

This clone was observed a handful of times. The rearrangement uses TRBV6-4 and TRBJ2-3, with 7 bases identical to TRBD2. With 6 bases clipped from V and 2 bases from J, the junction kept 5 bases outside the gene matches. The CDR3 consists of 14 residues. Germline V CDR1 and CDR2: MRHNA, SNTAGT. The CDR3 is CASSEAGSTDTQYF. CDR3 coding DNA: TGTGCCAGCAGCGAAGCGGGGTCCACAGATACGCAGTATTTT.

This chain connects TRBV11-3 to TRBJ2-1; tentatively, D is TRBD2 (6 bases). Trimming left V 2 bases short and J 4 bases short, with 18 bases between. The CDR3 is 17 amino acids. Germline loops: CDR1 SGHNT, CDR2 YENEEA. CDR3: CASSLSRSEGPYNEQFF. The CDR3, as DNA: TGTGCCAGCAGCTTAAGTAGGTCGGAGGGTCCGTACAATGAGCAGTTCTTC.

The rearrangement joins TRBV6-5 to TRBJ1-6; D is ambiguous. The germline gives CDR1 MNHEY, CDR2 SVGAGI. This CDR3 contains 13 residues. V lost 4 bases and J lost 10, with 11 bases in between. The CDR3 sequence is CASSSRGGSPLHF. In DNA form, the CDR3 reads TGTGCCAGCAGTTCCCGGGGAGGATCACCCCTCCACTTT.

This clone turned up a few times. The chain combines TRBV4-2 with TRBJ1-4, with 8 bases matching TRBD1. The CDR3 covers 13 residues. CDR1 and CDR2 from the germline V gene are LGHNA and YNFKEQ. The V segment lost 6 bases and the J segment 5 bases; nucleotides outside the gene matches: 2. The CDR3 DNA sequence: TGTGCCAGCAGTCGGACAGGGAATGAAAAACTGTTTTTT. Residues: CASSRTGNEKLFF.